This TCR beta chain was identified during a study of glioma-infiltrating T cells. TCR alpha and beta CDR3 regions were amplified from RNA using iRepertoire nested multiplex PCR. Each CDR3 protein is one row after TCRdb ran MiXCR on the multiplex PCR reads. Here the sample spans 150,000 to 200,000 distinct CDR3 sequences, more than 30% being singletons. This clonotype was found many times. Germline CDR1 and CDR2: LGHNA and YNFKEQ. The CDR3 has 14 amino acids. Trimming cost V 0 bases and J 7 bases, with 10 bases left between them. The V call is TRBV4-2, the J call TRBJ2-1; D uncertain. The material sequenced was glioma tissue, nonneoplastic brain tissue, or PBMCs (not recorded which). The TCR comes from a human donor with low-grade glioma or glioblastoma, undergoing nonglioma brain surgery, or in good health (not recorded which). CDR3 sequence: CASSQEGLENEQFF. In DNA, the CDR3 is TGTGCCAGCAGCCAAGAGGGGTTGGAAAATGAGCAGTTCTTC.